This is a list of T cell receptor beta chains from one sample in a study of PD-L1 blockade in urothelial cancer. Clones were read by immunoSEQ multiplex PCR, and TCRdb kept only the in-frame ones, dropping some. The data contain about 90,000 clones, more than 85% of them seen just once; the ten biggest clones take up 9.4%. The specimen comprised PBMCs, sampled around atezolizumab (anti-PD-L1) treatment. Receptor source: a man aged 60 to 69 with urothelial cancer. Each CDR3 is given with its conserved first and last residue. A D gene is named only where the DNA matches it firmly.

D gene: -; J gene: TRBJ2-5; V gene: TRBV6-6; CDR3 DNA: TGTGCCAGCAGCATCGGACCTAGCGTCCCCCAGTACTTC; CDR3 protein: CASSIGPSVPQYF
D gene: -; J gene: TRBJ1-5; V gene: TRBV25-1; CDR3 DNA: TGTGCCAGCAGTGAAGCAGGGGTGCTGACTCAGCCCCAGCATTTT; CDR3 protein: CASSEAGVLTQPQHF
D gene: TRBD1; J gene: TRBJ1-1; V gene: TRBV7-2; CDR3 DNA: TGTGCCAGCAGCATGACAGGGGGTGGCACTGAAGCTTTCTTT; CDR3 protein: CASSMTGGGTEAFF
D gene: -; J gene: TRBJ2-5; V gene: TRBV7-2; CDR3 DNA: TGTGCCAGCAGCTTATATTCGTGGGGCGAGACCCAGTACTTC; CDR3 protein: CASSLYSWGETQYF
D gene: TRBD1; J gene: TRBJ1-4; V gene: TRBV9; CDR3 DNA: TGTGCCAGCAGCGTAGCCTCGGACAGGGCGGGTGAAAAACTGTTTTTT; CDR3 protein: CASSVASDRAGEKLFF
D gene: -; J gene: TRBJ2-3; V gene: TRBV6-6; CDR3 DNA: TGTGCCAGCTCCCTGGACATCCGTTCGGATACGCAGTATTTT; CDR3 protein: CASSLDIRSDTQYF
D gene: -; J gene: TRBJ2-5; V gene: TRBV5-1; CDR3 DNA: TGCGCCAGCAGCTTCCAGGTGCCCGTAAAAGAGACCCAGTACTTC; CDR3 protein: CASSFQVPVKETQYF
D gene: TRBD2; J gene: TRBJ2-7; V gene: TRBV7-2; CDR3 DNA: TGTGCCAGCAGCGCGACTAGCGGGAGTTACGAGCAGTACTTC; CDR3 protein: CASSATSGSYEQYF
D gene: TRBD2; J gene: TRBJ2-1; V gene: TRBV7-2; CDR3 DNA: TGTGCCAGCAGCTTTCTAGCGGGGGGGCATGAGCAGTTCTTC; CDR3 protein: CASSFLAGGHEQFF
D gene: -; J gene: TRBJ2-7; V gene: TRBV5-1; CDR3 DNA: TGCGCCAGCAGCAACCTAGCGCTAGGGGACGAGCAGTACTTC; CDR3 protein: CASSNLALGDEQYF
D gene: -; J gene: TRBJ1-3; V gene: TRBV28; CDR3 DNA: TGTGCCGCGGCAGGGCCCTCTGGAAACACCATATATTTT; CDR3 protein: CAAAGPSGNTIYF